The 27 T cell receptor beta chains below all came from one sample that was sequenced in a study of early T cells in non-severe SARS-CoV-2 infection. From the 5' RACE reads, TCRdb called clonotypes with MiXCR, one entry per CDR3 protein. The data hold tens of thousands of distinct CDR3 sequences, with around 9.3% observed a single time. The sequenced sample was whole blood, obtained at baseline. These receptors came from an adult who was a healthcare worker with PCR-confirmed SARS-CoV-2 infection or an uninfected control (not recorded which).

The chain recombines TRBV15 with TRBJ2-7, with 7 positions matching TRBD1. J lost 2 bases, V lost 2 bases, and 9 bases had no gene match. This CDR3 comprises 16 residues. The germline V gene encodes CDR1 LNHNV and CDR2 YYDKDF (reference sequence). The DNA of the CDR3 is TGTGCCACCAGCAGACTAACCGGGACAGTCGCCTACGAGCAGTACTTC. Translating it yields CATSRLTGTVAYEQYF. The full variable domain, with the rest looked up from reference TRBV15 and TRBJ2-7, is DAMVIQNPRYQVTQFGKPVTLSCSQTLNHNVMYWYQQKSSQAPKLLFHYYDKDFNNEADTPDNFQSRRPNTSFCFLDIRSPGLGDTAMYLCATSRLTGTVAYEQYFGPGTRLTVT.

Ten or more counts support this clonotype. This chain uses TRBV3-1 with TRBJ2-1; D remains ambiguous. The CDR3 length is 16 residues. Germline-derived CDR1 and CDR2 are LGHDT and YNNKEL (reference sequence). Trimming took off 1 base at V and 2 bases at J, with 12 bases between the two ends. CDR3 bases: TGTGCCAGCAGCCAAGCTCAACAGACGGCCTACAATGAGCAGTTCTTC. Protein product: CASSQAQQTAYNEQFF.

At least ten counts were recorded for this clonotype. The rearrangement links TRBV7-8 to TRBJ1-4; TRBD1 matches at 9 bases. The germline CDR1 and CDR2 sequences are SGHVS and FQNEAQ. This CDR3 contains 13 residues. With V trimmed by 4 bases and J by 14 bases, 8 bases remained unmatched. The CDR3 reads CASSSPGQGLLFF. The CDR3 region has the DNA TGTGCCAGCAGCTCACCGGGACAGGGACTCCTGTTTTTT.

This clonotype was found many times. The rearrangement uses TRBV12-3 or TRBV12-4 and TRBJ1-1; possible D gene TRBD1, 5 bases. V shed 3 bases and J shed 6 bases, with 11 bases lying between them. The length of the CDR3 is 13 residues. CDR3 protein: CASSLRGSSEAFF. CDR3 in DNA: TGTGCCAGCAGTTTGCGGGGCAGCTCTGAAGCTTTCTTT.

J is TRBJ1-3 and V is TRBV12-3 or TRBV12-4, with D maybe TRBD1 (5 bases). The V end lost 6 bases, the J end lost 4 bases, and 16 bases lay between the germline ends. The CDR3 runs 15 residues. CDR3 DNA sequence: TGTGCCAGCAGGCCCTCTCTGGGGGGAGGAAACACCATATATTTT. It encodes CASRPSLGGGNTIYF.

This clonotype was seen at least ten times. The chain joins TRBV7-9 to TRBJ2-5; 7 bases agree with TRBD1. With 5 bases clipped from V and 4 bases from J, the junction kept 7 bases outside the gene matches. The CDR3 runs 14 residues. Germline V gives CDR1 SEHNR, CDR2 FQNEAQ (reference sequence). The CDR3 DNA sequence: TGTGCCAGCAGCCCAACAGGGGCACGAGAGACCCAGTACTTC. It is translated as CASSPTGARETQYF.

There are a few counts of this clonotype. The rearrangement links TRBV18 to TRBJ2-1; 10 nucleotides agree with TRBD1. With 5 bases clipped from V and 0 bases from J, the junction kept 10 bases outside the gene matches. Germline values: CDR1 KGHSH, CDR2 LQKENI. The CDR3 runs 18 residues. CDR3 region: CASSSGTGVLYSYNEQFF. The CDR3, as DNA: TGTGCCAGCTCATCCGGGACAGGGGTACTTTACTCCTACAATGAGCAGTTCTTC.

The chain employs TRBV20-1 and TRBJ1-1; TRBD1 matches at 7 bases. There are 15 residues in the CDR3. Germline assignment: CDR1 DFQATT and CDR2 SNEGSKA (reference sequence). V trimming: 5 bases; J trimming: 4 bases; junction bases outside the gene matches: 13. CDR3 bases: TGCAGTGCTTCCGGGACAGTGGGCCGGAGCACTGAAGCTTTCTTT. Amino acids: CSASGTVGRSTEAFF.

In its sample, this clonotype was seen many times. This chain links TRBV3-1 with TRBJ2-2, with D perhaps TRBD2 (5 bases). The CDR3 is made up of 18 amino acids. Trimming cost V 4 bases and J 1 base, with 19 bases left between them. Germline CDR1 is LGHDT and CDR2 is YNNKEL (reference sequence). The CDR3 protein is CASSPRSWQEENTGELFF. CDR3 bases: TGTGCCAGCAGCCCAAGAAGCTGGCAGGAGGAGAACACCGGGGAGCTGTTTTTT.

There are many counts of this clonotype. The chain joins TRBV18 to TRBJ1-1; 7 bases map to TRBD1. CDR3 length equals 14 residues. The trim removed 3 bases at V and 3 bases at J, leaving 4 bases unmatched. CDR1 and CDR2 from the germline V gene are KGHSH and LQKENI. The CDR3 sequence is CASSPQGGDTEAFF. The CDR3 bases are TGTGCCAGCTCACCTCAGGGGGGGGACACTGAAGCTTTCTTT.

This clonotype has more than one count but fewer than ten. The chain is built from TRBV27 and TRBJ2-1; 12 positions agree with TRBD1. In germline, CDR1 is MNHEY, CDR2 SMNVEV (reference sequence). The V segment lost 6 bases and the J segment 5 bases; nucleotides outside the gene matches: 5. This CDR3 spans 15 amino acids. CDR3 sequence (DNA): TGTGCCAGCAGCCCCGGGACAGGGGGCAACAATGAGCAGTTCTTC. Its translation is CASSPGTGGNNEQFF.

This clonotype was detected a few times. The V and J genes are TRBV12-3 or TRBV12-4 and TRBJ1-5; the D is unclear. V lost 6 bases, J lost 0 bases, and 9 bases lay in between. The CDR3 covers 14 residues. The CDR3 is CASRPGNSNQPQHF. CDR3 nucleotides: TGTGCCAGCAGACCAGGAAATAGCAATCAGCCCCAGCATTTT.

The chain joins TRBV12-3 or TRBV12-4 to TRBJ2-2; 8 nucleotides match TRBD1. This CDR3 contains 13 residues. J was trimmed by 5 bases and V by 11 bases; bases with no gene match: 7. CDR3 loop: CAGRRGQTGELFF. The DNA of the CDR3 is TGTGCCGGCCGCAGGGGGCAGACCGGGGAGCTGTTTTTT.

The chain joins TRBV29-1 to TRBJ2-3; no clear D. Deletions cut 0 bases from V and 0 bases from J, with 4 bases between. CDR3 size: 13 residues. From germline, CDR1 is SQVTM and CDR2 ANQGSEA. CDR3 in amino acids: CSVEDQSTDTQYF. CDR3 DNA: TGCAGCGTTGAAGACCAGAGCACAGATACGCAGTATTTT.

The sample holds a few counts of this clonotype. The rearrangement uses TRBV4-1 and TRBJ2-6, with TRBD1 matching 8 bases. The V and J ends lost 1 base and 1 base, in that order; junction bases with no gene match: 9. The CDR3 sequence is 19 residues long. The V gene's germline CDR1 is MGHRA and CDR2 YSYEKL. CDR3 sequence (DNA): TGCGCCAGCAGCCAAGTGGGCCTCCGGGACAGGTCTGGGGCCAACGTCCTGACTTTC. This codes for CASSQVGLRDRSGANVLTF.

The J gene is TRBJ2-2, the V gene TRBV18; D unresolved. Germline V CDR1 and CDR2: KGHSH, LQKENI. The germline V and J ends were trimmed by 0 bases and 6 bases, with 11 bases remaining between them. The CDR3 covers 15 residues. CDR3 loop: CASSPPDPGAGELFF. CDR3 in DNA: TGTGCCAGCTCACCACCGGACCCCGGCGCCGGGGAGCTGTTTTTT.

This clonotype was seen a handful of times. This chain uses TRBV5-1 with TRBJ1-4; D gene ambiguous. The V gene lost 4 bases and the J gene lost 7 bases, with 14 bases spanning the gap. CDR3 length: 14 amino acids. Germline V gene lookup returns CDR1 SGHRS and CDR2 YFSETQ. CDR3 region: CASSLGIGPEKLFF. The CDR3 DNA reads TGCGCCAGCAGCCTCGGAATCGGCCCTGAAAAACTGTTTTTT.

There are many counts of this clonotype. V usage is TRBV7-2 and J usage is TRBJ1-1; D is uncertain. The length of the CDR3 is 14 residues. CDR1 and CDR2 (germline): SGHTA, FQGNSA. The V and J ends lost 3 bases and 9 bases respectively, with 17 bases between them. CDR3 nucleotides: TGTGCCAGCAGCTTCGGCCGGGCTCGCACACAAGCTTTCTTT. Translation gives CASSFGRARTQAFF.

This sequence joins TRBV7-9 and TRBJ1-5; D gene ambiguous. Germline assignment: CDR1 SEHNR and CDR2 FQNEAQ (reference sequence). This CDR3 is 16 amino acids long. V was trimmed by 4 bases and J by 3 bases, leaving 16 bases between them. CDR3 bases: TGTGCCAGCAGCTCCCTAGATACGGGATTCAATCAGCCCCAGCATTTT. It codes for CASSSLDTGFNQPQHF.

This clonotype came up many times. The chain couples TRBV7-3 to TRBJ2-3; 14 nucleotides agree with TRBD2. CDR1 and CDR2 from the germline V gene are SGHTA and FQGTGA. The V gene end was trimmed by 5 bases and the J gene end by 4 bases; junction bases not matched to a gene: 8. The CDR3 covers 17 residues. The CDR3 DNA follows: TGTGCCAGCAGCGCCGGACTAGCGGGGGGCCTGGCAGATACGCAGTATTTT. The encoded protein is CASSAGLAGGLADTQYF.

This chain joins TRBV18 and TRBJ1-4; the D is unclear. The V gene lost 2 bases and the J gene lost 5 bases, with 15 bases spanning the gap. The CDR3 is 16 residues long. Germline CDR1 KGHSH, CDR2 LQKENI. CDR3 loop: CASSPLHGETNEKLFF. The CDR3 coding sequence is TGTGCCAGCTCACCATTGCATGGGGAGACAAATGAAAAACTGTTTTTT.

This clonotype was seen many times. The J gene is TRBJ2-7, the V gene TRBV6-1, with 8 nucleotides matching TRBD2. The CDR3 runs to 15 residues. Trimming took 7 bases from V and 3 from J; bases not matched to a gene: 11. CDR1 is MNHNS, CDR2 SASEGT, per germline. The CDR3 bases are TGTGCCAGCAAACATCCCGGGACTAGTATCTACGAGCAGTACTTC. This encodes CASKHPGTSIYEQYF.

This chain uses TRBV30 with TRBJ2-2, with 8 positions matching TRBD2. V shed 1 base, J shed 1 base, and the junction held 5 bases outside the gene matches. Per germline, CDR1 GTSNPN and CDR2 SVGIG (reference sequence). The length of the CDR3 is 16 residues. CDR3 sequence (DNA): TGTGCCTGGAGTGGAAATGCGGGGGGGAACACCGGGGAGCTGTTTTTT. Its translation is CAWSGNAGGNTGELFF.

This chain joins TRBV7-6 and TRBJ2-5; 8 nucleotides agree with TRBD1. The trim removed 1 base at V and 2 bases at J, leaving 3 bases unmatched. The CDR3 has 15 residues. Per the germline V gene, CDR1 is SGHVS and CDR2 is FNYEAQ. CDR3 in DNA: TGTGCCAGCAGCTTAGGTCACAGGGGGCAAGAGACCCAGTACTTC. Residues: CASSLGHRGQETQYF.

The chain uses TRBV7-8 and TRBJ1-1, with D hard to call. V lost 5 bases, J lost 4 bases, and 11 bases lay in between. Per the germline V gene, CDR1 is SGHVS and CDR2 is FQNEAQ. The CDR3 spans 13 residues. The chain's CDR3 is CASSRTVFTEAFF. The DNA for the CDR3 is TGTGCCAGCAGCCGAACAGTCTTCACTGAAGCTTTCTTT.

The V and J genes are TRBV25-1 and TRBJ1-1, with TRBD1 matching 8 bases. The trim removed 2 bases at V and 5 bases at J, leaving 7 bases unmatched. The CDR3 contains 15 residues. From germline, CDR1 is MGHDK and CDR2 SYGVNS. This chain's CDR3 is CASSEPTGVGTEAFF. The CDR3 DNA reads TGTGCCAGCAGTGAACCGACAGGGGTAGGAACTGAAGCTTTCTTT.

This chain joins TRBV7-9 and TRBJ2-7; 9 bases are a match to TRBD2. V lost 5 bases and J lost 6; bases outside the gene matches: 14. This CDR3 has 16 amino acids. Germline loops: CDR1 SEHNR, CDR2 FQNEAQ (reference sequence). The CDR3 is CASSPILPGLASEQYF. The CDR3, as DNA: TGTGCCAGCAGCCCGATATTGCCGGGACTAGCTTCCGAGCAGTACTTC.